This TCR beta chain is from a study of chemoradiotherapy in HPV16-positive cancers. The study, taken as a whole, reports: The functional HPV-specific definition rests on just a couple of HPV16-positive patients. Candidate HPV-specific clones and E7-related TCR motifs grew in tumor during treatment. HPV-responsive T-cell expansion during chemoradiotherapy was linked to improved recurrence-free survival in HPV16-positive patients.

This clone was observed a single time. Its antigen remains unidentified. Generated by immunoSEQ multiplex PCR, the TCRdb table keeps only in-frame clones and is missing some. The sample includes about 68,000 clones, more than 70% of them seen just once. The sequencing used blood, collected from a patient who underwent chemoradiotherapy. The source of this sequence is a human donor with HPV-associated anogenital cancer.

In DNA form, the CDR3 reads TGCAGCGTTCAAAACCCGGGACTAGGATCCTACGAGCAGTACTTC. Protein: CSVQNPGLGSYEQYF. The chain combines TRBV29-1 with TRBJ2-7; TRBD2 aligns across 8 bases. The germline V gene has CDR1 SQVTM and CDR2 ANQGSEA. Trimming removed 5 bases from V and 1 base from J; junction bases left unmatched: 10. The CDR3 loop spans 15 amino acids.